This T cell receptor (beta chain) was captured in a study of CD8 T cells in Susac syndrome. This CDR3 comprises 14 residues. CDR1 and CDR2 (germline): LNHNV, YYDKDF (reference sequence). Trimming left V 0 bases short and J 6 bases short, with 9 bases between. When the RNA was reverse transcribed, random hexamers were used with an input of roughly 0.45 to 1 ug. An immunoSEQ multiplex PCR generated amplified TCR beta CDR3 products spanning 54 Vbeta and 13 Jbeta. TCRdb reprocessed the immunoSEQ multiplex PCR reads via MiXCR and lists one record per CDR3 protein. The sample records about 250,000 distinct CDR3 sequences, around 93% being singletons.

The origin of this receptor is a human donor with multiple sclerosis. Sequenced: CD4+ T cells from PBMCs. This chain connects TRBV15 to TRBJ1-5; possible D gene TRBD1, 5 bases. This CDR3 reads CATSREKGSQPQHF. In nucleotides, the CDR3 is TGTGCCACCAGCAGAGAGAAGGGGAGTCAGCCCCAGCATTTT.